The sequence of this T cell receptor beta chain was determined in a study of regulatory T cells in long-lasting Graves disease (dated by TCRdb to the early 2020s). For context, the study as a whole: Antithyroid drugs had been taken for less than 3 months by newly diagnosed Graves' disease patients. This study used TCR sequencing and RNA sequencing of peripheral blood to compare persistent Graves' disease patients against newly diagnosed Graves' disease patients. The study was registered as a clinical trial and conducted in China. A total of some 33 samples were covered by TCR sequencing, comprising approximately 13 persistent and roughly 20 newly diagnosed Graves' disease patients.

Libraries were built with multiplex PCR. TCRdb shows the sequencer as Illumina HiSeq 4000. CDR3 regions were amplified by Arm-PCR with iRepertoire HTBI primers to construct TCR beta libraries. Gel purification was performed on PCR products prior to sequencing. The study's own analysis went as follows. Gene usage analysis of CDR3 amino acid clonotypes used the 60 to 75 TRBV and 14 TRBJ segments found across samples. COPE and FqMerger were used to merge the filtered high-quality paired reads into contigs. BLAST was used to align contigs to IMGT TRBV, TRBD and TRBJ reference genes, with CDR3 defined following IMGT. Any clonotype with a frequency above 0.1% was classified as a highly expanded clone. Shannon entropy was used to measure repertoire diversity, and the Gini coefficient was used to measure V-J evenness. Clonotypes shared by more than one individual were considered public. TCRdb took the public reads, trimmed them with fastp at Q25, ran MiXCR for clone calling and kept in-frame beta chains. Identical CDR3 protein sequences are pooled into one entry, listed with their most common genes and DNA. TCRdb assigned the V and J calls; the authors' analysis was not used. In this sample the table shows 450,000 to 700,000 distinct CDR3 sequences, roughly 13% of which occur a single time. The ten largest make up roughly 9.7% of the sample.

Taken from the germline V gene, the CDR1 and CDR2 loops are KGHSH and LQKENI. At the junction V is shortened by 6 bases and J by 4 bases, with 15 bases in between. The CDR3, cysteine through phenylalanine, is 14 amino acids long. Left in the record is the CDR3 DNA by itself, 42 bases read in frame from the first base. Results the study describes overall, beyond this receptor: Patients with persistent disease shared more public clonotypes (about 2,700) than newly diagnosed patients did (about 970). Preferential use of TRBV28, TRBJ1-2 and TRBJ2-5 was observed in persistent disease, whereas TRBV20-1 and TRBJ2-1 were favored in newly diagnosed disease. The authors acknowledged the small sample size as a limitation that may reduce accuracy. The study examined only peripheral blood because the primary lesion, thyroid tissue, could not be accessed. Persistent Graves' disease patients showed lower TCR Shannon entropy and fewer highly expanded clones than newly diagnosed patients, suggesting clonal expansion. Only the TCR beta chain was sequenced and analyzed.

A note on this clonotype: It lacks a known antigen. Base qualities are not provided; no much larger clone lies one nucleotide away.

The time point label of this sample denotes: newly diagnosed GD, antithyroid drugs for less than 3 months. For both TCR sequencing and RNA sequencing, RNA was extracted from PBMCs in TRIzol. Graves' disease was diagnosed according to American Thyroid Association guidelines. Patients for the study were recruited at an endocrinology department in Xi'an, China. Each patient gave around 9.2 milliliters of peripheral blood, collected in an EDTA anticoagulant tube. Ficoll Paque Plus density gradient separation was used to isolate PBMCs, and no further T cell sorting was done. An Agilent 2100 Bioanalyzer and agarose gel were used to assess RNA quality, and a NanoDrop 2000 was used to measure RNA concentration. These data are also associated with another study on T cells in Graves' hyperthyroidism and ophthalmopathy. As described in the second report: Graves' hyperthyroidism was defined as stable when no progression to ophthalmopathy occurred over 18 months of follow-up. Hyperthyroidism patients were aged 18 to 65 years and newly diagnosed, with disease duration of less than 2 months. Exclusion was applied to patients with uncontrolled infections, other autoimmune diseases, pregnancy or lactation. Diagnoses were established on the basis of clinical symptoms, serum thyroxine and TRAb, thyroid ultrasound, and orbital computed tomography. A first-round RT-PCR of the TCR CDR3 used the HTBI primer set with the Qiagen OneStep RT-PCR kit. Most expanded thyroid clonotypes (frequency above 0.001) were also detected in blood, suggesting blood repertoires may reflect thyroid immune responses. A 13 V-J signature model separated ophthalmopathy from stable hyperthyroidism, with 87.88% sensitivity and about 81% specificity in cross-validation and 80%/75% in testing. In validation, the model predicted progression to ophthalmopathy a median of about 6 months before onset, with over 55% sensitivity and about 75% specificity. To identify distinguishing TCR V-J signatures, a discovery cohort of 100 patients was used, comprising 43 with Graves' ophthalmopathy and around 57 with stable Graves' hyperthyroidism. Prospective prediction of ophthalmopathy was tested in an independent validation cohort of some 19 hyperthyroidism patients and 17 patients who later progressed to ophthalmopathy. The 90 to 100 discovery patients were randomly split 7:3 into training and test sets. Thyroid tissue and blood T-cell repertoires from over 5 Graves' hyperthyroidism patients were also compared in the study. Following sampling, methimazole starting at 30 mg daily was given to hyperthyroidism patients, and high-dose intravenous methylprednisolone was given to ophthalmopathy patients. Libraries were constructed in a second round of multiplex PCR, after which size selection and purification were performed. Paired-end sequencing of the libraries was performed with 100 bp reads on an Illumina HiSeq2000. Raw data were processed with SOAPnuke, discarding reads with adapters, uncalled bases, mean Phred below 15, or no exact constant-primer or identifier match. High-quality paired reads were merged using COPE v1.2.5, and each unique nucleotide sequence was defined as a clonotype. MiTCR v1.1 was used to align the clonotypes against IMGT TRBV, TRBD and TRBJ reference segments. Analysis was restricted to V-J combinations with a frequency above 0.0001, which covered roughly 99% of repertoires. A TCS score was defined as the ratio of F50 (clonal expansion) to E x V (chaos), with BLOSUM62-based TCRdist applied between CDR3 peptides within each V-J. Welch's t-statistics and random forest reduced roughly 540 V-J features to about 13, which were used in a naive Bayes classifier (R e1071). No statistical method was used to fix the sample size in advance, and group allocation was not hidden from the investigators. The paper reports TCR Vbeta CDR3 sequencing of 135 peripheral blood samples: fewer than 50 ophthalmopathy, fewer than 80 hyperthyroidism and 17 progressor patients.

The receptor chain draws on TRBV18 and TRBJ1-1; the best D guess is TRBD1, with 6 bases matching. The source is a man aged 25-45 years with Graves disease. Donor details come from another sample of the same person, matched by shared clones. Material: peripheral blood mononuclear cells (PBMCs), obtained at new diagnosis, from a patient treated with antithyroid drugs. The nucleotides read TGTGCCAGCTCCGCACAGGGCTTGGGCACTGAAGCTTTCTTT. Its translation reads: CASSAQGLGTEAFF.